This TCR beta chain was captured by sequencing in a study of shared clonotypes between healthy human individuals. This table comes from immunoSEQ multiplex PCR, and its TCRdb copy is limited to in-frame clones, with some not included. The table has over a million clones, under 99% seen once; the top ten hold approximately 0.44%. This CDR3 spans 18 amino acids. V lost 2 bases to trimming and J lost 6 bases; unmatched junction nucleotides: 9. Per germline, CDR1 SGDLS and CDR2 YYNGEE. The receptor was derived from a man aged 25 to 45 in good health. The V call is TRBV9, the J call TRBJ2-2; 14 bases are shared with TRBD2. Sequenced input: naive CD4+ T cells sorted from blood. Subset denoted: CD45RA+ positively selected. The CDR3 region has the DNA TGTGCCAGCAGCGTTGGGACTAGCGGGAGAGTGTTGGCCGGGGAGCTGTTTTTT. Encoded protein: CASSVGTSGRVLAGELFF.